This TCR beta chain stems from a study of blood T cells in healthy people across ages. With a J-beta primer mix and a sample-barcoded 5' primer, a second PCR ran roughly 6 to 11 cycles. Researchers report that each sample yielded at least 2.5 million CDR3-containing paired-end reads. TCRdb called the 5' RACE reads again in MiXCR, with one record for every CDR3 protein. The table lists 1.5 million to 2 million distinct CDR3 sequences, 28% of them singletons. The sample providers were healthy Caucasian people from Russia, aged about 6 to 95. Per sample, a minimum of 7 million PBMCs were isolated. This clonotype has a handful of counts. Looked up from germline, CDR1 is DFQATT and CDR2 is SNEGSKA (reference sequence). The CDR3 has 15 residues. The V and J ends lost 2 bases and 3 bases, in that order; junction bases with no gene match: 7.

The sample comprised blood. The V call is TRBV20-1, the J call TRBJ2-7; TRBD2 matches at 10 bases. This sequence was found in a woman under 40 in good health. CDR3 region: CSARNSGGLVYEQYF. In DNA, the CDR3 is TGCAGTGCTAGAAATAGCGGGGGGCTAGTCTACGAGCAGTACTTC.